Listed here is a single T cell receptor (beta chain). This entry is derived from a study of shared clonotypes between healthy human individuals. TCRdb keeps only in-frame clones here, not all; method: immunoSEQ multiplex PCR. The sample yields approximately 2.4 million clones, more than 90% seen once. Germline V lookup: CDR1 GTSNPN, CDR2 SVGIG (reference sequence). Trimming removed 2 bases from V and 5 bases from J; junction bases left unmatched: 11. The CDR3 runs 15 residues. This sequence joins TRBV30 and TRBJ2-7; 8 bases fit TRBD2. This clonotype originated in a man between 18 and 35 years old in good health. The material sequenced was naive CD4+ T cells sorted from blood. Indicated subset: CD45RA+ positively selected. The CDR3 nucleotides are TGTGCCTGGAGTAGAGGGTGGACAGCGGGAGACGAGCAGTACTTC. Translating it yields CAWSRGWTAGDEQYF. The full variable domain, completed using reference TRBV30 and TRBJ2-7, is SQTIHQWPATLVQPVGSPLSLECTVEGTSNPNLYWYRQAAGRGLQLLFYSVGIGQISSEVPQNLSASRPQDRQFILSSKKLLLSDSGFYLCAWSRGWTAGDEQYFGPGTRLTVT.